In this sample, the clone carrying this TCR beta chain turned up a few times. Per the original data handling: Researchers report that nucleated cell counts were estimated from reference gene primer amplification. The protocol was immunoSEQ multiplex PCR, while the TCRdb copy is restricted to in-frame clones and leaves out a portion. The V and J calls and clone size were taken over from that table, and D and trimming were inferred from the DNA. The sample includes tens of thousands of clones, almost 90% seen only once; the top ten take approximately 8%. This specimen belongs to a study of blood T cell repertoires in COVID-19. Study-wide background: T cells, B-cell-depleted T cells, or PBMCs provided the cDNA or gDNA that served as material.

V gave up 1 base and J gave up 7 bases; unmatched junction bases: 14. The CDR3 spans 20 residues. CDR1 and CDR2 (germline): MDHEN, SYDVKM. The chain links TRBV28 to TRBJ2-2; 14 nucleotides align to TRBD2. The sequencing input was peripheral blood. This clonotype was obtained from a man aged 55 to 70 with active COVID-19. The chain's CDR3 is CASSLSRIEGLAGAVGELFF. The CDR3 bases are TGTGCCAGCAGTTTATCCCGAATCGAGGGACTAGCGGGAGCCGTCGGGGAGCTGTTTTTT.